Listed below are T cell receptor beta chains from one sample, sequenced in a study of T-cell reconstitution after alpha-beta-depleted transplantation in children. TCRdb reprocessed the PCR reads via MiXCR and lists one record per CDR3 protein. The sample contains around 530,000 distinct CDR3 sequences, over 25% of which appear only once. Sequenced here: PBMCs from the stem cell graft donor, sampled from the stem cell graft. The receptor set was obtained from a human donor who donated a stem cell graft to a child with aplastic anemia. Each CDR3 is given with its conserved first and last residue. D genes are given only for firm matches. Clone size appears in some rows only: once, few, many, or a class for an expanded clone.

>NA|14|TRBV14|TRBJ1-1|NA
CASSLLPENTEAFF
TGTGCCAGCAGCCTTTTACCAGAGAACACTGAAGCTTTCTTT
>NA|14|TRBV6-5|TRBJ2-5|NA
CASSYDRGSGTQYF
TGTGCCAGCAGTTATGACCGGGGCTCGGGGACCCAGTACTTC
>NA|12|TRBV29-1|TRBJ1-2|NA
CSVELDPYGYTF
TGCAGCGTTGAACTCGACCCCTATGGCTACACCTTC
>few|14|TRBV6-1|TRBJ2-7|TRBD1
CASSRSGQSYEQYF
TGTGCCAGCAGTCGTTCGGGACAGTCCTACGAGCAGTACTTC
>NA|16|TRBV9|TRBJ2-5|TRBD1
CASSVGSGQGKETQYF
TGTGCCAGCAGCGTAGGATCGGGACAGGGGAAAGAGACCCAGTACTTC
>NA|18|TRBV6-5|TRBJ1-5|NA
CASSSRTVGVPLNQPQHF
TGTGCCAGCAGTTCCCGGACAGTAGGGGTGCCCCTCAATCAGCCCCAGCATTTT
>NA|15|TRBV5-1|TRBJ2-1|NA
CASNTLLAGNNEQFF
TGCGCCAGCAACACACTATTAGCAGGAAACAATGAGCAGTTCTTC
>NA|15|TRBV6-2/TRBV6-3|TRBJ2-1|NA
CASSPGARSYNEQFF
TGTGCCAGCAGTCCCGGCGCGCGCTCCTACAATGAGCAGTTCTTC
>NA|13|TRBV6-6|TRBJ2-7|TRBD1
CASRQGVGNEQYF
TGTGCCAGCCGACAGGGGGTCGGCAACGAGCAGTACTTC
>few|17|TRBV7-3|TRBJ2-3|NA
CASSPQAGLTSTDTQYF
TGTGCCAGCAGCCCCCAGGCCGGGCTAACTAGCACAGATACGCAGTATTTT
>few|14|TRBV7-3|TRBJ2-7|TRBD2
CASSVGTGGHEQYF
TGTGCCAGCAGCGTTGGGACGGGGGGTCACGAGCAGTACTTC
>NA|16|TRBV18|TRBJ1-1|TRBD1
CASSLGTGDMNTEAFF
TGTGCCAGCTCACTGGGGACAGGGGACATGAACACTGAAGCTTTCTTT
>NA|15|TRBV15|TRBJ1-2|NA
CATSPPRGLRDGYTF
TGTGCCACCAGCCCCCCGAGGGGGTTAAGGGATGGCTACACCTTC
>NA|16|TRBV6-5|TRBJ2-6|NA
CASSYVGRSGANVLTF
TGTGCCAGCAGTTACGTGGGCCGCTCTGGGGCCAACGTCCTGACTTTC
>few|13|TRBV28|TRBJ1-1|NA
CASTLRGYGEAFF
TGTGCCAGCACCCTGAGAGGCTACGGTGAAGCTTTCTTT
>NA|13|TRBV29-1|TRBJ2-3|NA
CSVVQGQVDTQYF
TGCAGCGTTGTGCAGGGGCAGGTAGATACGCAGTATTTT
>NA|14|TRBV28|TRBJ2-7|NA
CASSSRAGSYEQYF
TGTGCCAGCAGTTCCCGAGCAGGGTCCTACGAGCAGTACTTC
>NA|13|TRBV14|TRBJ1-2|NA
CASSQVAYYGYTF
TGTGCCAGCAGCCAAGTGGCCTACTATGGCTACACCTTC
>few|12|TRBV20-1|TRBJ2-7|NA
CSVEGASYEQYF
TGCAGTGTTGAGGGAGCAAGCTACGAGCAGTACTTC
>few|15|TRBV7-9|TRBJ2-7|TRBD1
CASSATGAWGYEQYF
TGTGCCAGCAGCGCGACAGGGGCCTGGGGGTACGAGCAGTACTTC
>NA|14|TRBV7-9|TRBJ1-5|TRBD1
CASSSTGDNQPQHF
TGTGCCAGCAGCTCCACAGGGGACAATCAGCCCCAGCATTTT
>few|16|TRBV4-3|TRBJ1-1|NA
CASSQLPGPRNTEAFF
TGCGCCAGCAGCCAATTACCGGGACCGAGGAACACTGAAGCTTTCTTT
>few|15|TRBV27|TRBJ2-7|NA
CASSLSRGQGYEQYF
TGTGCCAGCAGTTTATCGCGAGGTCAGGGCTACGAGCAGTACTTC
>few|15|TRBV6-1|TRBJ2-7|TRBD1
CASSGRDRDIHEQYF
TGTGCCAGCAGTGGCCGGGACAGGGATATCCACGAGCAGTACTTC
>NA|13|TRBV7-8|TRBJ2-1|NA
CASSRGGGDEQFF
TGTGCCAGCAGCAGGGGGGGGGGAGATGAGCAGTTCTTC
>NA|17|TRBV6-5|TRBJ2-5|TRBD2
CASSYGGKRGSQETQYF
TGTGCCAGCAGTTACGGGGGAAAGCGGGGGAGTCAAGAGACCCAGTACTTC
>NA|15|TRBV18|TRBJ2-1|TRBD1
CASSPPGQVNNEQFF
TGTGCCAGCTCACCACCGGGACAGGTAAACAATGAGCAGTTCTTC
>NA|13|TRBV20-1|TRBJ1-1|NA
CSARAGRNTEAFF
TGCAGTGCTAGAGCCGGACGGAACACTGAAGCTTTCTTT
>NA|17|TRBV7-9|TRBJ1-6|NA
CASSSQVGKPRDSPLHF
TGTGCCAGCAGCTCCCAGGTGGGGAAACCAAGGGATTCACCCCTCCACTTT
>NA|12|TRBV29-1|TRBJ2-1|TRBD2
CSVEAIAGKQFF
TGCAGCGTTGAAGCTATAGCGGGAAAGCAGTTCTTC
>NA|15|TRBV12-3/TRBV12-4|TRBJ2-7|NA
CASTSRGAGYYEQYF
TGTGCCAGCACCTCCCGGGGGGCGGGATACTACGAGCAGTACTTC
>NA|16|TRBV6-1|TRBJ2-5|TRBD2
CASSPPGGRLIKTQYF
TGTGCCAGCAGCCCACCGGGGGGGCGATTGATAAAGACCCAGTACTTC
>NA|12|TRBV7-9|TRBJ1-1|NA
CAMGRPNTEAFF
TGTGCCATGGGACGCCCTAACACTGAAGCTTTCTTT
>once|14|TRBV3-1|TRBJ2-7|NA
CASSQIPRRDEQYF
TGTGCCAGCAGCCAAATCCCCAGGCGGGACGAGCAGTACTTC
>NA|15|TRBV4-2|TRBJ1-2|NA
CASSPSGGTSVGYTF
TGTGCCAGCAGCCCCTCGGGGGGGACAAGCGTTGGCTACACCTTC
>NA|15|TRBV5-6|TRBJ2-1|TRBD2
CASSRGLAENNEQFF
TGTGCCAGCAGCCGGGGACTAGCGGAAAACAATGAGCAGTTCTTC
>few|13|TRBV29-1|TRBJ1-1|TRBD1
CSVLQGAGPEAFF
TGCAGCGTTTTACAGGGGGCTGGCCCTGAAGCTTTCTTT
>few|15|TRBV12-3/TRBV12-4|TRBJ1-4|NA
CASRLFGSMGEKLFF
TGTGCCAGCCGTTTATTCGGATCGATGGGCGAAAAACTGTTTTTT
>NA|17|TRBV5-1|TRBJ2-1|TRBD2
CASSLVWGREGPSEQFF
TGCGCCAGCAGCTTGGTTTGGGGGCGGGAGGGCCCGTCTGAGCAGTTCTTC
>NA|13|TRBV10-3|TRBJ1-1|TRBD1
CAISQGTGVEAFF
TGTGCCATCAGTCAGGGTACAGGGGTTGAAGCTTTCTTC
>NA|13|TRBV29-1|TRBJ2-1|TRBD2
CSALAGNYNEQFF
TGCAGCGCGTTAGCGGGCAACTACAATGAGCAGTTCTTC
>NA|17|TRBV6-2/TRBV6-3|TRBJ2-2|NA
CASSLAPFATNTGELFF
TGTGCCAGCAGCCTCGCACCCTTCGCGACGAACACCGGGGAGCTGTTTTTT
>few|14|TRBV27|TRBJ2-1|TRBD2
CASSGTSSWRDQFF
TGTGCCAGCAGTGGGACTAGTAGTTGGCGGGACCAGTTCTTC
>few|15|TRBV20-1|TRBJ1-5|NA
CSASDHKYSNQPQHF
TGCAGTGCTAGCGACCACAAGTATAGCAATCAGCCCCAGCATTTT
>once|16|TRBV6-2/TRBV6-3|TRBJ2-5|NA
CATREYGGGNQETQYF
TGTGCCACGCGAGAGTACGGGGGAGGAAACCAAGAGACCCAGTACTTC
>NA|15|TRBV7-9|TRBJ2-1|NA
CASSTPDRIYNEQFF
TGTGCCAGCAGCACGCCGGACAGAATCTACAATGAGCAGTTCTTC
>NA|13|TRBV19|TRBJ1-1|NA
CASSISGRTEAFF
TGTGCCAGTAGTATATCAGGGCGGACTGAAGCTTTCTTT